One sample yielded the 25 T cell receptor beta chains listed below, sequenced in a study of blood T cell repertoires in COVID-19. TCRdb's copy holds only in-frame clones and misses some; the assay was immunoSEQ multiplex PCR. Of under 300,000 clones listed, 80% to 90% are singletons. Sequencing was carried out using PBMCs or T cells enriched from blood (not recorded which). The receptor source for this set is a woman in her late teens or twenties who had recovered from COVID-19.

The chain employs TRBV2 and TRBJ2-6; D is unresolved. With 5 bases removed from V and 2 bases from J, the gap between germline ends came to 7 bases. Per germline, CDR1 SNHLY and CDR2 FYNNEI. The CDR3 extends over 14 amino acids. Written as DNA, the CDR3 is TGTGCCAGCAGTCCATCAACTGGGGCCAACGTCCTGACTTTC. This gives the protein CASSPSTGANVLTF.

This clone was picked up one time. V usage is TRBV5-4 and J usage is TRBJ2-2, with 9 bases that match TRBD2. V was pared by 5 bases and J by 7 bases, with 12 bases of the junction left unmatched. The CDR3 loop spans 16 amino acids. CDR1 and CDR2 (germline): SGHNT, YYREEE (reference sequence). CDR3 in DNA: TGTGCCAGCAGTTCGGGTAGCGGGGGAAGGGACGGGGAGCTGTTTTTT. Residues: CASSSGSGGRDGELFF.

This chain joins TRBV6-1 and TRBJ1-2, with a possible D match to TRBD1 (5 bases). The CDR3 runs 14 residues. Trimming stripped 3 bases from V and 3 bases from J, with 11 bases between. Germline V gene sequence: CDR1 MNHNS, CDR2 SASEGT. CDR3 region: CASSDHWGDYGYTF. The CDR3 nucleotides are TGTGCCAGCAGTGATCATTGGGGGGACTATGGCTACACCTTC.

In its sample, this clone was seen once. The genes are TRBV5-4 and TRBJ2-7; 8 bases line up with TRBD1. Trimming took 1 base from V and 6 from J; bases not matched to a gene: 3. The CDR3 has 13 residues. Per germline, CDR1 SGHNT and CDR2 YYREEE (reference sequence). In DNA, the CDR3 is TGTGCCAGCAGCTTGACAGGGGGTAGCGAGCAGTACTTC. This gives the protein CASSLTGGSEQYF.

The chain employs TRBV9 and TRBJ1-6; a possible D gene is TRBD1 (5 bases). Germline V lookup: CDR1 SGDLS, CDR2 YYNGEE. V shed 3 bases and J shed 0 bases, with 13 bases lying between them. CDR3 length equals 17 residues. CDR3 bases: TGTGCCAGCAGCGGCCGGGGGTCGAGCTCCTATAATTCACCCCTCCACTTT. The encoded protein is CASSGRGSSSYNSPLHF.

This clone occurred many times. The chain is built from TRBV4-2 and TRBJ1-6; 10 nucleotides align to TRBD1. The CDR3 covers 16 residues. CDR1 and CDR2 from the germline V gene are LGHNA and YNFKEQ. Germline trimming cut 0 bases from V and 10 bases from J; bases unmatched to any gene: 6. Here the CDR3 reads CASSQDLGTGESPLHF. The CDR3 bases are TGTGCCAGCAGCCAAGATCTCGGGACAGGGGAATCACCCCTCCACTTT.

On this clone itself: Germline is not matched at one junction end, which may reflect a read error. J is TRBJ2-1 and V is TRBV7-2, with 9 bases that match TRBD1. The CDR3 has 13 residues. From germline, CDR1 is SGHTA and CDR2 FQGNSA. CDR3 in DNA: TGTGCCATCAGCCTACAGGGGGCTTTTGAGCAGTTCTTC. This encodes CAISLQGAFEQFF.

V usage is TRBV28 and J usage is TRBJ2-7; TRBD1 might be the D (6 bases). The CDR3 length is 15 residues. Germline V gene lookup returns CDR1 MDHEN and CDR2 SYDVKM. V was pared by 9 bases and J by 1 base, with 19 bases between. The CDR3 DNA sequence: TGTGCCAGTAGGTCCCCAGGGGCTCGTTCCTACGAGCAGTACTTC. Translation: CASRSPGARSYEQYF.

The rearrangement uses TRBV6-5 and TRBJ2-7; 9 bases match TRBD1. CDR1 is MNHEY and CDR2 is SVGAGI in the germline V gene. V lost 5 bases, J lost 3 bases, and 8 bases stayed unmatched. The CDR3 is 15 amino acids. The CDR3 loop is CASSPGTGRIYEQYF. The DNA of the CDR3 is TGTGCCAGCAGTCCCGGGACAGGGAGGATCTACGAGCAGTACTTC.

The chain couples TRBV7-2 to TRBJ1-5, with 8 bases identical to TRBD1. The CDR3 covers 18 residues. The germline V gene encodes CDR1 SGHTA and CDR2 FQGNSA. With V trimmed by 2 bases and J by 0 bases, 9 bases remained unmatched. The CDR3 coding sequence is TGTGCCAGCAGCTTAAGTGGGACAGGCCTTAATAGCAATCAGCCCCAGCATTTT. It encodes CASSLSGTGLNSNQPQHF.

The CDR3 here is CASSLRGRETQYF. The DNA for the CDR3 is TGTGCCAGCAGCTTGAGGGGGCGGGAGACCCAGTACTTC. This sequence joins TRBV7-6 and TRBJ2-5; TRBD1 aligns across 7 bases. Germline V CDR1 and CDR2: SGHVS, FNYEAQ. Trimming removed 3 bases from V and 5 bases from J; junction bases left unmatched: 3. CDR3 size: 13 residues.

V is TRBV27 and J is TRBJ1-2, with unresolved D. The CDR3 loop spans 13 amino acids. With 3 bases removed from V and 1 base from J, the gap between germline ends came to 6 bases. The germline gives CDR1 MNHEY, CDR2 SMNVEV (reference sequence). The CDR3 is CASSFEGNYGYTF. The CDR3 DNA sequence: TGTGCCAGCAGTTTCGAGGGTAACTATGGCTACACCTTC.

The chain joins TRBV30 to TRBJ1-1; a weak D match, TRBD1 (6 bases). The germline gives CDR1 GTSNPN, CDR2 SVGIG (reference sequence). CDR3 size: 12 residues. The V and J ends lost 5 bases and 5 bases respectively, with 12 bases between them. CDR3 residues: CAWQGMGTEAFF. DNA of the CDR3: TGTGCCTGGCAGGGGATGGGGACTGAAGCTTTCTTT. Complete variable domain (other parts from reference TRBV30 and TRBJ1-1): SQTIHQWPATLVQPVGSPLSLECTVEGTSNPNLYWYRQAAGRGLQLLFYSVGIGQISSEVPQNLSASRPQDRQFILSSKKLLLSDSGFYLCAWQGMGTEAFFGQGTRLTVV.

V gene TRBV30 combines with J gene TRBJ1-3, with unresolved D. V was cut by 7 bases and J by 0 bases, with 10 bases left in between. CDR3 length equals 13 residues. CDR1 GTSNPN and CDR2 SVGIG come from the germline V gene (reference sequence). The CDR3 loop is CAYLADSGNTIYF. The CDR3, as DNA: TGTGCCTACCTGGCGGACTCTGGAAACACCATATATTTT.

To note about this clone: An end of the junction does not agree with germline; a read error may underlie this. The V and J genes are TRBV6-5 and TRBJ1-2; TRBD1 agrees at 7 bases. This CDR3 spans 11 amino acids. CDR1 is MNHEY and CDR2 is SVGAGI in the germline V gene. The CDR3 region has the DNA TGTGCCAGCAGGGCGACAGGGCCTCCCTTTTTC. Its protein product is CASRATGPPFF.

V gene TRBV19 combines with J gene TRBJ1-1; D may be TRBD1 (5 bases). The CDR3 totals 15 residues. Germline V CDR1 and CDR2: LNHDA, SQIVND (reference sequence). V was pared by 4 bases and J by 2 bases, with 14 bases between. The CDR3 protein is CASSTRGGTNTEAFF. CDR3 sequence (DNA): TGTGCCAGTAGTACCCGGGGTGGGACTAACACTGAAGCTTTCTTT.

The CDR3 loop reads CASSQVGQGVRSTEAFF. The CDR3 nucleotides are TGTGCCAGCAGCCAAGTGGGGCAGGGGGTGAGGTCCACTGAAGCTTTCTTT. The chain combines TRBV3-1 (or the pseudogene TRBV3-2) with TRBJ1-1; 7 nucleotides align to TRBD1. The CDR3 has 17 amino acids. J was trimmed by 4 bases and V by 1 base; bases with no gene match: 12. The germline gives CDR1 LGHDT, CDR2 YNNKEL (reference sequence).

V gene TRBV28 combines with J gene TRBJ1-4, with 7 nucleotides matching TRBD1. Germline lookup yields CDR1 MDHEN and CDR2 SYDVKM. CDR3 length: 14 amino acids. Unmatched junction bases numbered 2, after V lost 4 bases and J lost 3 bases. The DNA for the CDR3 is TGTGCCAGCAGTTCACAGGGGCCTAATGAAAAACTGTTTTTT. As protein: CASSSQGPNEKLFF.

J is TRBJ1-1 and V is TRBV5-1; a possible D gene is TRBD1 (5 bases). This CDR3 contains 13 residues. Per the germline V gene, CDR1 is SGHRS and CDR2 is YFSETQ. Trimming pared 4 bases from V and 1 base from J, leaving 8 bases between. The CDR3 loop is CASSQGQNTEAFF. For the CDR3, the DNA is TGCGCCAGCAGCCAGGGCCAGAACACTGAAGCTTTCTTT.

The chain combines TRBV12-2 with TRBJ2-1; the D call in the table, TRBD2, was not verified against the DNA. TRBV12-2 represents a pseudogene. The CDR3 has 15 residues. The CDR3 loop reads CASRLRTSADNEQFF. CDR3 nucleotides: TGTGCAAGTCGCTTACGGACTAGCGCCGACAATGAGCAGTTCTTC.

V is TRBV5-5 and J is TRBJ1-4; no reliable D call. From germline, CDR1 is SGHKS and CDR2 YYEKEE (reference sequence). The CDR3 length is 13 residues. Deletions cut 4 bases from V and 8 bases from J, with 12 bases between. CDR3: CASSPESGEKLFF. Here the CDR3 DNA reads TGTGCCAGCAGCCCGGAAAGCGGGGAAAAACTGTTTTTT.

This chain connects TRBV3-1 (or the pseudogene TRBV3-2) to TRBJ2-1; D possibly corresponds to TRBD2 (5 bases). The CDR3 loop spans 15 amino acids. The germline CDR1 and CDR2 sequences are LGHDT and YNNKEL (reference sequence). The V end was cut by 0 bases, the J end by 1 base, with 7 bases between. The CDR3 region is CASSQEPGSYNEQFF. The DNA for the CDR3 is TGTGCCAGCAGCCAAGAGCCGGGGTCCTACAATGAGCAGTTCTTC.

The CDR3 sequence is CASSLTSGGGETQYF. The CDR3 coding sequence is TGTGCCAGCAGCTTAACTAGCGGGGGCGGCGAGACCCAGTACTTC. J is TRBJ2-5 and V is TRBV7-9; 11 positions agree with TRBD2. J was trimmed by 5 bases and V by 2 bases; bases with no gene match: 4. The CDR3 length is 15 residues. Germline CDR1 is SEHNR and CDR2 is FQNEAQ (reference sequence). The entire variable domain, with the rest obtained from reference TRBV7-9 and TRBJ2-5, is as follows: DTGVSQNPRHKITKRGQNVTFRCDPISEHNRLYWYRQTLGQGPEFLTYFQNEAQLEKSRLLSDRFSAERPKGSFSTLEIQRTEQGDSAMYLCASSLTSGGGETQYFGPGTRLLVL.

The CDR3 spells CASSLSDRDRRGYTF. CDR3 DNA sequence: TGTGCCAGCAGTTTATCTGACAGGGACCGCCGGGGCTACACCTTC. The rearrangement uses TRBV27 and TRBJ1-2; 7 nucleotides line up with TRBD1. V gave up 0 bases and J gave up 8 bases; unmatched junction bases: 9. The CDR3 covers 15 residues. Looked up from germline, CDR1 is MNHEY and CDR2 is SMNVEV (reference sequence).

The chain links TRBV2 to TRBJ1-3; D not resolved. The CDR3 covers 16 residues. CDR1 is SNHLY and CDR2 is FYNNEI in the germline V gene. The V end was cut by 4 bases, the J end by 4 bases, with 17 bases between. The CDR3 loop is CASSVYQQAGGNTIYF. For the CDR3, the DNA is TGTGCCAGCAGTGTTTACCAGCAGGCGGGGGGAAACACCATATATTTT.